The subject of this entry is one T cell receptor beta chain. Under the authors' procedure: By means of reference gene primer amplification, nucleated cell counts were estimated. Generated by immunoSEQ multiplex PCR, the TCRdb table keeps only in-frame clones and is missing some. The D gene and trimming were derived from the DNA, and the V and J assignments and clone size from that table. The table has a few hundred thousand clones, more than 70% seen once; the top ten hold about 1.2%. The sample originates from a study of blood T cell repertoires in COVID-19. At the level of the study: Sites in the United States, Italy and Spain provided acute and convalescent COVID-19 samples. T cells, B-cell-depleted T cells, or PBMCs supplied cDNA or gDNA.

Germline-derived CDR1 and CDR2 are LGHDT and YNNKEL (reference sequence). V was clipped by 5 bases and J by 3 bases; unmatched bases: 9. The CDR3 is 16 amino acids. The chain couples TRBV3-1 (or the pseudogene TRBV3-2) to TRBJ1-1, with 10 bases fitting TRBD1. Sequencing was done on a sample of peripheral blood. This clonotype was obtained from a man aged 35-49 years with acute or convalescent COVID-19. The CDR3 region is CASSTAAGTGDTEAFF. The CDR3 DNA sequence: TGTGCCAGCAGCACCGCCGCCGGGACAGGGGACACTGAAGCTTTCTTT.